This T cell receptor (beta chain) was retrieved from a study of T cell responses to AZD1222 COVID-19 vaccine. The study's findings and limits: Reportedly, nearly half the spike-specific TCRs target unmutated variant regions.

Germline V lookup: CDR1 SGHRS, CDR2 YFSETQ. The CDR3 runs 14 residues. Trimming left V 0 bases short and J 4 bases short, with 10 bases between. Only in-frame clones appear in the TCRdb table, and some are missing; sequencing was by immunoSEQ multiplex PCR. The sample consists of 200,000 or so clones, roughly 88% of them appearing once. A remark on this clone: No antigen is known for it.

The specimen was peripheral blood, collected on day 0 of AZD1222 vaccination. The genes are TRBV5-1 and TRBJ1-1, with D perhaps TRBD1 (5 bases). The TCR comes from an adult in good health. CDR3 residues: CASSLADSFTEAFF. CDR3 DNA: TGCGCCAGCAGCTTGGCAGACAGTTTCACTGAAGCTTTCTTT.